Listed below are T cell receptor beta chains from one sample, sequenced in a study of liver allograft versus peripheral blood T cells. In TCRdb, the reads were re-called with MiXCR into one record per CDR3 protein. The sample carries around 17,000 distinct CDR3 sequences, approximately 20% recorded once. These TCRs come from a human patient who had a liver transplant. The T cells may partly be graft donor cells. Each CDR3 is given with its conserved first and last residue. Each record gives: J gene, V gene, clone size, D gene, CDR3 protein, CDR3 DNA. A D gene is named only where the DNA matches it firmly. The size entry is marked missing in some rows and otherwise reads once, few, many or a size class.

TRBJ2-3 | TRBV11-2 | NA | TRBD2 | CASSFWTSGSGTDTQYF | TGTGCCAGCAGCTTTTGGACTAGCGGGAGTGGCACAGATACGCAGTATTTT
TRBJ2-1 | TRBV6-5 | many | TRBD2 | CASSSPGLSSEQFF | TGTGCCAGCAGTTCCCCGGGACTATCGAGTGAGCAGTTCTTC
TRBJ2-5 | TRBV14 | NA | TRBD1 | CASSQDRTGGQYF | TGTGCCAGCAGCCAAGATCGGACAGGGGGCCAGTACTTC
TRBJ1-1 | TRBV9 | many | NA | CASSVDRGTEAFF | TGTGCCAGCAGCGTGGACAGAGGGACTGAAGCTTTCTTT
TRBJ2-1 | TRBV30 | few | TRBD2 | CAWRLLAASSYNEQFF | TGTGCCTGGCGCCTACTAGCGGCGAGCTCCTACAATGAGCAGTTCTTC
TRBJ2-4 | TRBV19 | many | NA | CASSSLTGLQGKNIQYF | TGTGCCAGTAGTTCCCTCACAGGATTACAGGGCAAAAACATTCAGTACTTC
TRBJ1-1 | TRBV18 | NA | NA | CASSSGALGEAFF | TGTGCCAGCTCGTCAGGGGCCCTAGGGGAAGCTTTCTTT
TRBJ1-2 | TRBV7-2 | NA | NA | CASSSTPAAGHHNGYTF | TGTGCCAGCAGCTCAACCCCGGCGGCGGGACACCATAATGGCTACACCTTC
TRBJ2-5 | TRBV19 | medium-sized | TRBD1 | CASSIGRDRGTQYF | TGTGCCAGTAGTATAGGCCGGGACAGAGGCACCCAGTACTTC
TRBJ2-3 | TRBV9 | NA | NA | CASTLGGWPSSKKSTDTQYF | TGTGCCAGCACCCTTGGAGGTTGGCCATCCTCAAAGAAAAGCACAGATACGCAGTATTTT
TRBJ1-2 | TRBV6-5 | few | TRBD1 | CASRRDRGGGAGYYGYTF | TGTGCCAGCAGGCGAGACAGGGGTGGAGGTGCGGGGTACTATGGCTACACCTTC
TRBJ2-3 | TRBV6-6 | NA | NA | CASRKDSAVGGTDTQYF | TGTGCCAGCAGGAAGGACAGCGCGGTGGGTGGCACAGATACGCAGTATTTT
TRBJ1-2 | TRBV28 | NA | NA | CASSLLRGGNYGYTF | TGTGCCAGCAGTCTGCTGCGCGGGGGCAACTATGGCTACACCTTC
TRBJ1-2 | TRBV27 | few | NA | CASSLDGTSNYGYTF | TGTGCCAGCAGTTTAGACGGGACATCGAACTATGGCTACACCTTC
TRBJ1-2 | TRBV5-4 | few | TRBD1 | CASSSDRGAYGYTF | TGTGCCAGCAGCTCGGACAGGGGGGCCTATGGCTACACCTTC
TRBJ2-7 | TRBV6-1 | NA | NA | CASREERAYEQYF | TGTGCCAGCAGGGAGGAAAGGGCCTACGAGCAGTACTTC
TRBJ2-5 | TRBV30 | NA | NA | CAWSVLMRGETQYF | TGTGCCTGGAGTGTACTTATGCGCGGAGAGACCCAGTACTTC
TRBJ1-6 | TRBV7-9 | NA | TRBD1 | CASSRGQGFNSPLHF | TGTGCCAGCAGCCGCGGACAGGGTTTTAATTCACCCCTCCACTTT
TRBJ2-1 | TRBV20-1 | NA | TRBD2 | CSAGDYRYNEQFF | TGCAGTGCTGGGGACTATCGGTACAATGAGCAGTTCTTC
TRBJ1-2 | TRBV18 | many | TRBD1 | CASSPSPQGAGSSYTF | TGTGCCAGCTCACCGTCCCCCCAGGGGGCGGGTTCGAGCTACACCTTC
TRBJ1-1 | TRBV28 | few | NA | CASSINTEAFF | TGTGCCAGCAGTATTAACACTGAAGCTTTCTTT
TRBJ2-3 | TRBV5-4 | many | TRBD2 | CASSQKPGLALDTQYF | TGTGCCAGCAGCCAAAAGCCGGGACTAGCATTAGATACGCAGTATTTT
TRBJ1-5 | TRBV6-6 | few | TRBD1 | CASRHRTGVIGNQPQHF | TGTGCCAGCAGACATAGGACAGGGGTAATCGGTAATCAGCCCCAGCATTTT
TRBJ1-4 | TRBV6-2/TRBV6-3 | few | NA | CASSPADEKLFF | TGTGCCAGCAGTCCCGCCGATGAAAAACTGTTTTTT
TRBJ1-2 | TRBV24-1 | few | NA | CATSDPGRTNGYTF | TGTGCCACCAGTGACCCCGGCCGAACCAATGGCTACACCTTC
TRBJ1-1 | TRBV7-3 | few | TRBD1 | CASRRDRDTEAFF | TGTGCCAGCAGACGCGACAGGGACACTGAAGCTTTCTTT
TRBJ2-1 | TRBV7-2 | medium-sized | TRBD2 | CASSLAGLGKGEQFF | TGTGCCAGCAGCTTAGCAGGACTAGGAAAGGGTGAGCAGTTCTTC